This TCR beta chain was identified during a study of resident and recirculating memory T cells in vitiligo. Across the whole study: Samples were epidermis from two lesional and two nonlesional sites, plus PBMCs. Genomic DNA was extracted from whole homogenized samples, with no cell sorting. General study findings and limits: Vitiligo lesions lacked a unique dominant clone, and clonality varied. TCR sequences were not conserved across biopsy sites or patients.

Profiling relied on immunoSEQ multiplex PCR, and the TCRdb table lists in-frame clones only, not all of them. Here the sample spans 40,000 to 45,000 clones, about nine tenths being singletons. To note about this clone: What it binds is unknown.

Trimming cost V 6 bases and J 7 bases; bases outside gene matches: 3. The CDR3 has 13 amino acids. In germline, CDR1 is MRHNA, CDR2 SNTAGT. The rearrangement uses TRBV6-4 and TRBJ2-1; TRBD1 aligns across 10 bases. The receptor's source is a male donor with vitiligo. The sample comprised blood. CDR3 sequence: CASSGGQGNEQFF. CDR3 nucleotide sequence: TGTGCCAGCAGCGGGGGACAGGGGAATGAGCAGTTCTTC.